One sample yielded the 7 T cell receptor beta chains listed below, sequenced in a study of T cells expressing NK-cell markers. From its re-call of the 5' RACE reads, TCRdb lists each CDR3 protein once, without DNA. The sample includes 500,000 to 600,000 distinct CDR3 sequences. Sequencing was carried out using blood T cells: a sorted CD56 or NKG2C T cell subset, CD4+ or CD8+ T cells, or bulk PBMC T cells (not recorded which). The receptors were gathered from a man between 18 and 29 years old in good health.

The chain combines TRBV5-6 with TRBJ1-2. The CDR3 runs 14 residues. Germline V gene data show CDR1 as SGHDT and CDR2 as YYEEEE. The CDR3 reads CASSLLGETYGYTF.

The rearrangement joins TRBV12-3 or TRBV12-4 to TRBJ2-1; the TRBD2 assignment by TCRdb is unverifiable without DNA. The CDR3 runs 12 residues. The CDR3 sequence is CASTKLENEQFF.

This chain connects TRBV7-2 to TRBJ2-1; as DNA is missing, the TRBD2 call by TCRdb cannot be tested. Per germline, CDR1 SGHTA and CDR2 FQGNSA. The CDR3 has 14 residues. The CDR3 loop is CASRKGGSGNEQFF.

The rearrangement joins TRBV27 to TRBJ2-1; the D call from TCRdb, TRBD2, cannot be confirmed without DNA. Germline assignment: CDR1 MNHEY and CDR2 SMNVEV (reference sequence). CDR3 length: 15 residues. The CDR3: CASSLTGLPYNEQFF.

CDR3 residues: CASSSTGINSPLHF. The rearrangement joins TRBV5-1 to TRBJ1-6; checking the TCRdb D call of TRBD1 is not possible without DNA. The CDR3 runs to 14 residues. Germline CDR1 and CDR2: SGHRS and YFSETQ.

The genes are TRBV29-1 and TRBJ1-1. This CDR3 has 13 amino acids. Germline V gives CDR1 SQVTM, CDR2 ANQGSEA. The CDR3 spells CSVGRGGLTEAFF.

The chain uses TRBV18 and TRBJ2-1; TCRdb indicates TRBD1, and absent DNA this call remains unverified. The CDR3 contains 15 residues. CDR1 is KGHSH, CDR2 LQKENI, per germline. This CDR3 reads CASFPQRTANNEQFF. Full variable domain (missing parts from reference TRBV18 and TRBJ2-1): NAGVMQNPRHLVRRRGQEARLRCSPMKGHSHVYWYRQLPEEGLKFMVYLQKENIIDESGMPKERFSAEFPKEGPSILRIQQVVRGDSAAYFCASFPQRTANNEQFFGPGTRLTVL.